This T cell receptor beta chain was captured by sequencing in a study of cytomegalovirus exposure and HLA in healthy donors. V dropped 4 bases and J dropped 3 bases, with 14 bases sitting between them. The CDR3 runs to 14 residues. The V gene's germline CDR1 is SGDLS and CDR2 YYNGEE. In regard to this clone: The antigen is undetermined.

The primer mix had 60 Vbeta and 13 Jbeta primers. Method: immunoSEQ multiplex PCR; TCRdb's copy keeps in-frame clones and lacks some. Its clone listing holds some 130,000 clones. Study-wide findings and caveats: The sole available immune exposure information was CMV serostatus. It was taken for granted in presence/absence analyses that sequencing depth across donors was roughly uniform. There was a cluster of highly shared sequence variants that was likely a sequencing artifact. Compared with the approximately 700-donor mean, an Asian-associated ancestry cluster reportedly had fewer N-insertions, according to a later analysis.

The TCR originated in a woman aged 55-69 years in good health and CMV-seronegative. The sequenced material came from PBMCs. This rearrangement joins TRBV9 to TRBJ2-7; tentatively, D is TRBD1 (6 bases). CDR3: CASSPPQDSYEQYF. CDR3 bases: TGTGCCAGCAGCCCCCCCCAGGACAGCTACGAGCAGTACTTC.